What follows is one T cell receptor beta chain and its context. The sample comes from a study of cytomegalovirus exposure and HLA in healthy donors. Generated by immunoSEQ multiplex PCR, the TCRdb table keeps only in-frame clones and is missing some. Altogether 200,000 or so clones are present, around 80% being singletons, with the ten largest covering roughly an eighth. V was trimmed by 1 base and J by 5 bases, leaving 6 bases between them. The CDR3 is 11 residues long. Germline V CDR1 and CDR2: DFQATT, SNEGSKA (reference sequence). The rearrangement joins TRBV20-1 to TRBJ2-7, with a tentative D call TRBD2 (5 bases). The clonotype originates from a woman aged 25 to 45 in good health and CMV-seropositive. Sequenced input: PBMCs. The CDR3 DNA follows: TGCAGTGCTAGAGGGGAGCACGAGCAGTACTTC. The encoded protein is CSARGEHEQYF.